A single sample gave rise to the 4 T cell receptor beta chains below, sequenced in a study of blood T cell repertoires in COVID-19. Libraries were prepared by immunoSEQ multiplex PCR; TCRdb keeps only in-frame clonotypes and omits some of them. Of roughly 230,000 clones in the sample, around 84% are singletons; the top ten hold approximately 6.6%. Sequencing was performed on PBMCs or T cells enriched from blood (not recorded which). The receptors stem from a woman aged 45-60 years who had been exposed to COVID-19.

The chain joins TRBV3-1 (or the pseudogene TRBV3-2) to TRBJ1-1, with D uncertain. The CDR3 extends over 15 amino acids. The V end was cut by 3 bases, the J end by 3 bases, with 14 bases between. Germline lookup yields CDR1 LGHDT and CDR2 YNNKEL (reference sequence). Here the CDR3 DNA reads TGTGCCAGCAGCCACGATGGACGGAGGGACACTGAAGCTTTCTTT. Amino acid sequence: CASSHDGRRDTEAFF.

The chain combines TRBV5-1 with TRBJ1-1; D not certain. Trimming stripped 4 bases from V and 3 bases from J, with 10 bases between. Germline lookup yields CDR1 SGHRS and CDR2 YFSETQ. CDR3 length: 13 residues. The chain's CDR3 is CASSPRLDTEAFF. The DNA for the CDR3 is TGCGCCAGCAGCCCACGGTTGGACACTGAAGCTTTCTTT.

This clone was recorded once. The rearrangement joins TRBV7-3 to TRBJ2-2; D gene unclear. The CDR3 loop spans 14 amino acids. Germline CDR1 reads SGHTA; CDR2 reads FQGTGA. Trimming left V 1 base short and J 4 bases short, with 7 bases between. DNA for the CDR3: TGTGCCAGCAGCTTAAGTAGTGGCACCGGGGAGCTGTTTTTT. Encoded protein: CASSLSSGTGELFF.

CDR3 sequence reads: CASSAGHRNTEAFF. As DNA, the CDR3 is TGTGCCAGCAGCGCGGGACACCGGAACACTGAAGCTTTCTTT. V is TRBV9 and J is TRBJ1-1; a weak D match, TRBD1 (6 bases). The CDR3 sequence is 14 residues long. Trimming removed 3 bases at V and 1 base at J, with 10 bases between. Germline V CDR1 and CDR2: SGDLS, YYNGEE.